The 18 T cell receptor beta chains listed next were all sequenced from one sample in a study of blood T cell repertoires in COVID-19. The data were produced by immunoSEQ multiplex PCR, yet TCRdb's version contains in-frame clones alone and is incomplete. The sample has almost 250,000 clones; almost 85% are singletons. Specimen: PBMCs or T cells enriched from blood (not recorded which). The receptors originated from a woman aged 45-59 years with acute COVID-19.

This chain uses TRBV30 with TRBJ2-1; D uncertain. Germline V gene sequence: CDR1 GTSNPN, CDR2 SVGIG (reference sequence). V gave up 2 bases and J gave up 8 bases, with 16 bases separating them. This CDR3 has 14 amino acids. CDR3 in amino acids: CAWSTLREVDEQFF. CDR3 sequence (DNA): TGTGCCTGGAGTACCTTAAGAGAAGTCGATGAGCAGTTCTTC.

This sequence joins TRBV18 and TRBJ1-1; perhaps TRBD1 as D (6 bases). V gave up 3 bases and J gave up 0 bases, with 26 bases separating them. Looked up from germline, CDR1 is KGHSH and CDR2 is LQKENI. There are 20 residues in the CDR3. CDR3 DNA: TGTGCCAGCTCACCCGCGTTAAGACAGGTATATAGGGTTGTGAACACTGAAGCTTTCTTT. Encoded protein: CASSPALRQVYRVVNTEAFF.

The chain employs TRBV6-6 and TRBJ2-1; 12 bases agree with TRBD2. CDR3 length equals 18 residues. The ends lost 5 bases at V and 4 bases at J; junction bases unmatched: 12. Germline loops: CDR1 MNHNY, CDR2 SVGAGI (reference sequence). Written as DNA, the CDR3 is TGTGCCAGCAGTCTTCGCGCCGGGACTAGCGGGCTTTACAATGAGCAGTTCTTC. Protein: CASSLRAGTSGLYNEQFF.

The chain links TRBV6-1 to TRBJ1-3; maybe TRBD1 (6 bases). CDR3 length: 15 residues. V was cut by 2 bases and J by 4 bases, with 12 bases left in between. CDR1 and CDR2 (germline): MNHNS, SASEGT. The CDR3 region is CASSEPQGSGNTIYF. CDR3 DNA: TGTGCCAGCAGTGAACCCCAGGGGTCCGGAAACACCATATATTTT.

This clone was seen more than once but under ten times. The chain uses TRBV9 and TRBJ2-4; D may be TRBD2 (6 bases). V was pared by 4 bases and J by 1 base, with 12 bases between. The CDR3 is 15 residues long. Germline CDR1 is SGDLS and CDR2 is YYNGEE. CDR3 bases: TGTGCCAGCAGCCGTCGGGCGGGGGCCAAAAACATTCAGTACTTC. Translating it yields CASSRRAGAKNIQYF.

V usage is TRBV18 and J usage is TRBJ1-5, with a weak D call TRBD1 (5 bases). The CDR3 totals 18 residues. The V end was cut by 4 bases, the J end by 2 bases, with 21 bases between. The germline V gene encodes CDR1 KGHSH and CDR2 LQKENI. The DNA of the CDR3 is TGTGCCAGCTCACTAACCAGGACCTGGGGAGGGGGCAATCAGCCCCAGCATTTT. Translated, it gives CASSLTRTWGGGNQPQHF.

The rearrangement links TRBV7-2 to TRBJ1-2; D is possibly TRBD1 (6 bases). Germline V lookup: CDR1 SGHTA, CDR2 FQGNSA. V shed 5 bases and J shed 6 bases, with 16 bases lying between them. This CDR3 is built from 14 residues. CDR3 residues: CASSHYVQGNGYTF. DNA of the CDR3: TGTGCCAGCAGCCATTACGTTCAGGGGAATGGCTACACCTTC.

This chain uses TRBV12-5 with TRBJ2-5; possibly TRBD2 for D (6 bases). Germline V lookup: CDR1 LGHNT, CDR2 FRNRAP. The CDR3 totals 15 residues. With 2 bases removed from V and 5 bases from J, the gap between germline ends came to 15 bases. As DNA, the CDR3 is TGTGCTAGTGGTTTGTCCCAGGGAGGCCGGGAGACCCAGTACTTC. Its protein product is CASGLSQGGRETQYF. The whole variable domain, remainder taken from reference TRBV12-5 and TRBJ2-5, is DARVTQTPRHKVTEMGQEVTMRCQPILGHNTVFWYRQTMMQGLELLAYFRNRAPLDDSGMPKDRFSAEMPDATLATLKIQPSEPRDSAVYFCASGLSQGGRETQYFGPGTRLLVL.

The CDR3 DNA follows: TGTGCCAGAAGCCAAACAGGGTATGGCTACACCTTC. It translates to CARSQTGYGYTF. V and J are TRBV5-3 and TRBJ1-2, with TRBD1 as a possible D gene (6 bases). TRBV5-3 is an ORF; its function is uncertain. This CDR3 is built from 12 residues. V was clipped by 4 bases and J by 5 bases, with 9 bases between them.

The rearrangement joins TRBV7-2 to TRBJ2-3; a weak D match, TRBD2 (5 bases). This CDR3 comprises 16 residues. CDR1 and CDR2 (germline): SGHTA, FQGNSA. V was clipped by 5 bases and J by 8 bases, with 23 bases between them. This CDR3 reads CASSPTSTSGIGTQYF. CDR3 sequence (DNA): TGTGCCAGCAGCCCCACTTCGACATCGGGAATAGGTACGCAGTATTTT.

The rearrangement joins TRBV9 to TRBJ2-7, with D possibly being TRBD2 (6 bases). V was pared by 0 bases and J by 6 bases, with 13 bases between. CDR1 and CDR2 from the germline V gene are SGDLS and YYNGEE. The length of the CDR3 is 14 residues. This CDR3 reads CASSVVAGSTEQYF. The DNA for the CDR3 is TGTGCCAGCAGCGTAGTGGCGGGGTCGACCGAGCAGTACTTC.

The chain has TRBV6-5 and TRBJ2-5, with TRBD1 as a possible D gene (7 bases). The CDR3 spans 15 residues. The V end was cut by 2 bases, the J end by 4 bases, with 14 bases between. Germline CDR1 reads MNHEY; CDR2 reads SVGAGI. The CDR3 loop is CASSYGQGDLETQYF. The CDR3 nucleotides are TGTGCCAGCAGTTACGGTCAGGGGGACTTAGAGACCCAGTACTTC.

V gene TRBV30 combines with J gene TRBJ2-5, with D possibly being TRBD2 (6 bases). V lost 0 bases to trimming and J lost 5 bases, with 10 bases between them. Germline V gene sequence: CDR1 GTSNPN, CDR2 SVGIG (reference sequence). CDR3 length: 13 amino acids. The CDR3 region is CAWSVRAGETQYF. Here the CDR3 DNA reads TGTGCCTGGAGTGTAAGGGCGGGGGAGACCCAGTACTTC. The full variable domain, in which reference TRBV30 and TRBJ2-5 provide the parts outside the CDR3, is SQTIHQWPATLVQPVGSPLSLECTVEGTSNPNLYWYRQAAGRGLQLLFYSVGIGQISSEVPQNLSASRPQDRQFILSSKKLLLSDSGFYLCAWSVRAGETQYFGPGTRLLVL.

The chain recombines TRBV10-1 with TRBJ2-3, with TRBD1 matching over 8 bases. The ends lost 3 bases at V and 6 bases at J; junction bases unmatched: 8. Germline assignment: CDR1 WNHNN and CDR2 SYGVQD (reference sequence). This CDR3 has 15 amino acids. The CDR3 sequence is CASSDQGASGDTQYF. The CDR3 DNA sequence: TGCGCCAGCAGTGACCAGGGGGCGAGCGGGGATACGCAGTATTTT.

The V gene is TRBV4-3, the J gene TRBJ2-3, with D uncertain. This CDR3 comprises 15 residues. Germline V lookup: CDR1 LGHNA, CDR2 YSLEER. The V and J ends lost 0 bases and 3 bases respectively, with 10 bases between them. The CDR3 protein is CASSQETHGTDTQYF. As DNA, the CDR3 is TGCGCCAGCAGCCAAGAGACACACGGAACAGATACGCAGTATTTT.

The chain recombines TRBV3-1 (or the pseudogene TRBV3-2) with TRBJ2-3, with D maybe TRBD2 (6 bases). The V gene's germline CDR1 is LGHDT and CDR2 YNNKEL (reference sequence). This CDR3 region has 17 residues. Between the trimmed V and J ends, which lost 0 bases and 1 base, there was a span of 14 bases. The CDR3 DNA reads TGTGCCAGCAGCCAAGAGGGGCAGGGCGGGGGCACAGATACGCAGTATTTT. Its translation is CASSQEGQGGGTDTQYF.

This clone is a singleton in its sample. The CDR3 reads CASSYGGTNYGYTF. CDR3 nucleotide sequence: TGTGCCAGCAGTTACGGCGGGACCAACTATGGCTACACCTTC. The chain recombines TRBV6-2 or TRBV6-3 with TRBJ1-2, with TRBD1 as a possible D gene (5 bases). V dropped 2 bases and J dropped 2 bases, with 9 bases sitting between them. Germline V gene lookup returns CDR1 MNHEY and CDR2 SVGEGT. The CDR3 has 14 amino acids.

The chain has TRBV6-2 or TRBV6-3 and TRBJ1-1; 7 bases align to TRBD1. Germline CDR1 MNHEY, CDR2 SVGEGT. Trimming cost V 6 bases and J 1 base; bases outside gene matches: 8. The CDR3 length is 15 residues. The CDR3, as DNA: TGTGCCAGCAGGTACAGGGGTTTTGCGAACACTGAAGCTTTCTTT. Translation: CASRYRGFANTEAFF.